The 14 T cell receptor beta chains below were found in one sample sequenced in a study of response to subunit inactivated influenza vaccine. TCRdb processed the RT-PCR reads anew with MiXCR; each CDR3 protein has one entry. The data hold around 320,000 distinct CDR3 sequences, with over 20% observed a single time. The specimen was PBMCs from blood, collected 21 months after vaccination. These receptors were taken from a man aged 50 to 75 who received an inactivated influenza vaccine.

The chain links TRBV20-1 to TRBJ1-2; D call uncertain. V was pared by 2 bases and J by 8 bases, with 27 bases between. CDR3 length equals 17 residues. Germline V gene sequence: CDR1 DFQATT, CDR2 SNEGSKA (reference sequence). CDR3 in DNA: TGCAGTGCTAGAAGCCGATCGGTGGCAGGTCCCCGAACGGGCTACACCTTC. It codes for CSARSRSVAGPRTGYTF.

The chain couples TRBV2 to TRBJ2-4; 9 nucleotides align to TRBD2. There are 19 residues in the CDR3. CDR1 is SNHLY, CDR2 FYNNEI, per germline. Germline trimming cut 2 bases from V and 1 base from J; bases unmatched to any gene: 12. In nucleotides, the CDR3 is TGTGCCAGCAGTGAATTTTCTAGCGGGGCCCCGCCTGCCAAAAACATTCAGTACTTC. It is translated as CASSEFSSGAPPAKNIQYF. Full variable domain (outside the CDR3, taken from reference TRBV2 and TRBJ2-4): EPEVTQTPSHQVTQMGQEVILRCVPISNHLYFYWYRQILGQKVEFLVSFYNNEISEKSEIFDDQFSVERPDGSNFTLKIRSTKLEDSAMYFCASSEFSSGAPPAKNIQYFGAGTRLSVL.

This clonotype has ten or more counts. DNA of the CDR3: TGTGCCAGCAGCTTAGGGTCCCGGCCTGGTCAGCCCCAGCATTTT. Translated, it gives CASSLGSRPGQPQHF. The chain carries TRBV7-9 and TRBJ1-5; D not resolved. Trimming took 1 base from V and 6 from J, leaving 13 bases between them. CDR3 length: 15 amino acids. In germline, CDR1 is SEHNR, CDR2 FQNEAQ (reference sequence).

The chain uses TRBV12-3 or TRBV12-4 and TRBJ1-2; possible D gene TRBD1, 6 bases. This CDR3 contains 17 residues. Trimming took 6 bases from V and 3 from J, leaving 23 bases between them. The chain's CDR3 is CASRRRGGGMDYYGYTF. The CDR3 bases are TGTGCCAGCAGACGAAGGGGGGGCGGGATGGACTACTATGGCTACACCTTC.

The gene calls are TRBV5-1 and TRBJ1-5; the D gene is possibly TRBD1 (5 bases). Trimming took 5 bases from V and 4 from J, leaving 16 bases between them. The CDR3 spans 15 residues. The V gene's germline CDR1 is SGHRS and CDR2 YFSETQ. In nucleotides, the CDR3 is TGCGCCAGCAGGCCCGACGGGGGATGGAATCAGCCCCAGCATTTT. Translation: CASRPDGGWNQPQHF.

J is TRBJ2-7 and V is TRBV3-1; D is perhaps TRBD1 (6 bases). Germline CDR1 and CDR2: LGHDT and YNNKEL (reference sequence). Trimming took off 0 bases at V and 5 bases at J, with 17 bases between the two ends. The CDR3 contains 16 residues. The CDR3 DNA follows: TGTGCCAGCAGCCAAGAGGTATCGAACAGGGAGCACGAGCAGTACTTC. This gives the protein CASSQEVSNREHEQYF.

The sample holds a few counts of this clonotype. V is TRBV29-1 and J is TRBJ2-3; the match to TRBD2 covers 9 bases. Unmatched junction bases numbered 9, after V lost 5 bases and J lost 0 bases. The germline gives CDR1 SQVTM, CDR2 ANQGSEA. This CDR3 contains 16 residues. The CDR3 loop reads CSVLGLAELSTDTQYF. DNA for the CDR3: TGCAGCGTTTTGGGACTAGCTGAATTAAGCACAGATACGCAGTATTTT.

The chain recombines TRBV12-3 or TRBV12-4 with TRBJ2-7; D call uncertain. The V gene lost 8 bases and the J gene lost 6 bases, with 11 bases spanning the gap. This CDR3 has 11 amino acids. The CDR3 nucleotides read TGTGCCAGCGGGAAACTGCGCGAGCAGTACTTC. Its translation is CASGKLREQYF.

V is TRBV6-1 and J is TRBJ2-6; D might be TRBD1 (6 bases). V was clipped by 6 bases and J by 1 base, with 19 bases between them. Germline V lookup: CDR1 MNHNS, CDR2 SASEGT. This CDR3 contains 18 residues. The CDR3 DNA reads as TGTGCCAGCAGAAGACACCGGGCCACAGGGTCTGGGGCCAACGTCCTGACTTTC. Residues: CASRRHRATGSGANVLTF.

The chain uses TRBV9 and TRBJ2-5, with 11 bases that match TRBD2. The CDR3 extends over 15 amino acids. V gave up 2 bases and J gave up 6 bases; unmatched junction bases: 6. The germline V gene has CDR1 SGDLS and CDR2 YYNGEE. CDR3: CASSVPLAGVKTQYF. As DNA, the CDR3 is TGTGCCAGCAGCGTCCCACTAGCGGGAGTGAAGACCCAGTACTTC.

Concerning this clonotype: The germline gene is not matched at one end of the junction; a read error may be the cause. This chain links TRBV29-1 with TRBJ2-7; D tentatively reads TRBD1 or TRBD2 (5 bases each). The CDR3 has 14 amino acids. Germline-derived CDR1 and CDR2 are SQVTM and ANQGSEA. Here the CDR3 DNA reads TGCAGCGTTTCGTGGGGGACGAAATCCTACGAGCAATACTTC. It encodes CSVSWGTKSYEQYF.

The rearrangement joins TRBV29-1 to TRBJ2-7; TRBD1 matches 8 bases. This CDR3 is built from 13 residues. The germline V gene has CDR1 SQVTM and CDR2 ANQGSEA. J gave up 3 bases and V 5 bases, and 6 bases lay outside the gene matches. Here the CDR3 reads CSVSGGAFYEQYF. The CDR3 nucleotides are TGCAGCGTTTCAGGGGGCGCGTTCTACGAGCAGTACTTC.

This clonotype was seen repeatedly, ten times or more. The chain combines TRBV7-2 with TRBJ1-3; TRBD1 agrees at 8 bases. The V and J ends lost 3 bases and 0 bases, in that order; junction bases with no gene match: 7. The CDR3 is 17 residues long. The germline gives CDR1 SGHTA, CDR2 FQGNSA. CDR3 loop: CASSLQRTGTSGNTIYF. The CDR3 DNA is TGTGCCAGCAGCTTGCAACGGACAGGGACCTCTGGAAACACCATATATTTT.

This clonotype was recorded at least ten times. The chain combines TRBV27 with TRBJ1-5, with D possibly being TRBD1 (5 bases). The CDR3 consists of 14 residues. Germline CDR1 MNHEY, CDR2 SMNVEV (reference sequence). Deletions cut 3 bases from V and 2 bases from J, with 8 bases between. CDR3 loop: CASSFLGGNQPQHF. CDR3 nucleotides: TGTGCCAGCAGTTTTTTAGGGGGCAATCAGCCCCAGCATTTT.